The entry below gives a single T cell receptor beta chain sequence along with its context. The data derive from a study of blood T cells in healthy people across ages. Then a second PCR, running roughly 7 to 11 cycles, was carried out with a sample-barcoded 5' primer and a J-beta primer mix. TCRdb reanalysed the 5' RACE reads using MiXCR and keeps one entry per CDR3 protein. The sample has about 780,000 distinct CDR3 sequences; around 62% are singletons. V was pared by 1 base and J by 4 bases, with 7 bases between. The germline V gene has CDR1 LGHNA and CDR2 YSLEER. There are 14 residues in the CDR3. The source material was blood. The TCR sequence derives from a young man in good health. The chain recombines TRBV4-3 with TRBJ2-2; D remains ambiguous. Written as DNA, the CDR3 is TGCGCCAGCAGCCAAGTTTTGGGCACCGGGGAGCTGTTTTTT. Its translation: CASSQVLGTGELFF.